This T cell receptor (beta chain) derives from a study of regulatory T cells in long-lasting Graves disease. To make TCR beta libraries, researchers used iRepertoire HTBI primers and Arm-PCR of CDR3 regions. TCRdb fed the multiplex PCR reads into MiXCR, producing one record per CDR3 protein. This table has fewer than 650,000 distinct CDR3 sequences, around 15% appearing once. Time point described: newly diagnosed GD, antithyroid drugs for less than 3 months. PBMC RNA served as the TCR library source. This clonotype occurred many times. J lost 5 bases, V lost 4 bases, and 12 bases had no gene match. The CDR3 loop spans 17 amino acids. These data also formed part of another study, on T cells in Graves' hyperthyroidism and ophthalmopathy. That work adds: First-round RT-PCR with HTBI primers amplified the TCR CDR3 region.

V usage is TRBV12-3 or TRBV12-4 and J usage is TRBJ2-5; 11 bases fit TRBD2. Sequenced here: peripheral blood mononuclear cells (PBMCs), sampled at new diagnosis, from a patient treated with antithyroid drugs. The sequence was obtained from a man aged 18 to 29 with Graves disease. The CDR3 protein is CASSSTLAGGPEETQYF. CDR3 nucleotide sequence: TGTGCCAGCAGTTCCACTTTAGCGGGAGGGCCGGAGGAGACCCAGTACTTC.